The 5 T cell receptor beta chains reported below all come from one sample, sequenced in a study of T cell responses to AZD1222 COVID-19 vaccine. The repertoire was sequenced with immunoSEQ multiplex PCR; TCRdb's copy has only in-frame clones and lacks some. This table holds around 94,000 clones, about 88% found once. Sequenced material: peripheral blood, taken on day 0 of AZD1222 vaccination. These receptor sequences come from an adult in good health.

This rearrangement joins TRBV7-8 to TRBJ2-2; 10 nucleotides match TRBD1. The germline CDR1 and CDR2 sequences are SGHVS and FQNEAQ. This CDR3 comprises 17 residues. The J segment lost 2 bases and the V segment lost 2 bases, leaving 5 bases of the junction unmatched. CDR3 DNA: TGTGCCAGCAGCTTACCCGGGACAGGGGTTAACACCGGGGAGCTGTTTTTT. Translation: CASSLPGTGVNTGELFF. The full variable domain, in which reference TRBV7-8 and TRBJ2-2 provide the parts outside the CDR3, is GAGVSQSPRYKVAKRGQDVALRCDPISGHVSLFWYQQALGQGPEFLTYFQNEAQLDKSGLPSDRFFAERPEGSVSTLKIQRTQQEDSAVYLCASSLPGTGVNTGELFFGEGSRLTVL.

The V and J genes are TRBV6-5 and TRBJ1-6, with 7 bases lining up with TRBD1. CDR1 is MNHEY and CDR2 is SVGAGI in the germline V gene. CDR3 length: 15 residues. V shed 7 bases and J 7 bases; nucleotides not matched to a gene: 10. The CDR3 DNA reads as TGTGCCAGCACTCCCAGGGGCAGGGGGAATTCACCCCTCCACTTT. It specifies CASTPRGRGNSPLHF.

The chain combines TRBV6-5 with TRBJ2-3; D not certain. The CDR3 covers 13 residues. CDR1 is MNHEY and CDR2 is SVGAGI in the germline V gene. V gave up 6 bases and J gave up 3 bases, with 10 bases separating them. CDR3 coding DNA: TGTGCCAGCAGCCCCTCCGGGACAGATACGCAGTATTTT. It translates to CASSPSGTDTQYF.

The chain joins TRBV5-5 to TRBJ2-7; possibly TRBD2 for D (5 bases). V was shortened by 4 bases and J by 7 bases, with 15 bases between the two germline ends. The CDR3 runs 13 residues. CDR1 SGHKS and CDR2 YYEKEE come from the germline V gene (reference sequence). CDR3 protein: CASSPGGGREQYF. The DNA of the CDR3 is TGTGCCAGCAGCCCGGGCGGAGGAAGGGAGCAGTACTTC.

V usage is TRBV2 and J usage is TRBJ2-5; either TRBD1 or TRBD2 may supply D (6 bases each). The germline V and J ends were trimmed by 5 bases and 4 bases, with 17 bases remaining between them. The CDR3 length is 15 residues. Germline CDR1 is SNHLY and CDR2 is FYNNEI. The CDR3 nucleotides read TGTGCCAGCAGTCGGGGACTTCAAGGGGGAGAGACCCAGTACTTC. It specifies CASSRGLQGGETQYF.